This TCR beta chain was recovered during a study of T cells after yellow fever vaccination. Looking at the study overall: Those fractions that held only low numbers of cells were prepared using the SMART-Seq v4 Ultra Low Input RNA kit.

MiXCR was run by TCRdb on the 5' RACE reads, yielding one entry per CDR3 protein. The table shows about 300,000 distinct CDR3 sequences, with under 5% occurring only once. Study outcomes and limitations: Repertoires sorted by FACS could include abundant clonotypes that are contaminants from the bulk population. Of the clonotypes, a small share occurred in both CD4 and CD8 compartments. The booster saw the reappearance of most primary-vaccination clones (roughly 96% CD4, about 88% CD8).

About this clonotype: The antigen is unknown.

The material was PBMCs, obtained 5 days after the yellow fever booster vaccination. This TCR was sampled from a man younger than 35 who received the YFV17D yellow fever vaccine.

In nucleotides, the CDR3 is TGTGCCACCAGTGATTTGTGGGGCTACACCTTC. It translates to CATSDLWGYTF. The chain carries TRBV24-1 and TRBJ1-2; D call uncertain. Germline V gene lookup returns CDR1 KGHDR and CDR2 SFDVKD. The V end lost 0 bases, the J end lost 8 bases, and 3 bases lay between the germline ends. The CDR3 has 11 residues.